One and the same sample provided the 24 T cell receptor beta chains below, sequenced in a study of T-cell memory formation after mild COVID-19. TCRdb reprocessed the 5' RACE reads via MiXCR and lists one record per CDR3 protein. The sample yields 250,000 to 300,000 distinct CDR3 sequences, roughly 15% seen once. Sequenced: PBMCs or a T cell subset sorted from them (not recorded which). Receptor source: a man aged 18 to 29 who had mild COVID-19 (a few samples of this study predate the infection). Cell type and time point are not known.

This clonotype is a singleton in its sample. The chain combines TRBV29-1 with TRBJ1-4; 7 bases are shared with TRBD1. This CDR3 has 14 residues. Per germline, CDR1 SQVTM and CDR2 ANQGSEA. J lost 3 bases, V lost 5 bases, and 6 bases had no gene match. The DNA of the CDR3 is TGCAGCGTTTCCCCCGGGACAGCTAATGAAAAACTGTTTTTT. Translated: CSVSPGTANEKLFF.

The CDR3 sequence is CASRTGTGTSNTGELFF. The CDR3 DNA is TGTGCCAGCAGAACCGGGACAGGGACATCGAACACCGGGGAGCTGTTTTTT. V gene TRBV6-6 combines with J gene TRBJ2-2, with 9 bases that match TRBD1. The CDR3 runs 17 residues. Germline CDR1 is MNHNY and CDR2 is SVGAGI (reference sequence). V trimming: 6 bases; J trimming: 0 bases; junction bases outside the gene matches: 8.

This clonotype appeared a few times. This chain connects TRBV12-3 or TRBV12-4 to TRBJ2-4, with D possibly being TRBD2 (6 bases). Trimming took off 5 bases at V and 7 bases at J, with 12 bases between the two ends. The CDR3 runs to 13 residues. CDR3 protein: CASSLREPNIQYF. The DNA of the CDR3 is TGTGCCAGCAGTCTCCGGGAGCCCAACATTCAGTACTTC.

The chain recombines TRBV2 with TRBJ2-3, with D possibly matching TRBD1 (5 bases). This CDR3 is built from 13 residues. Germline assignment: CDR1 SNHLY and CDR2 FYNNEI. V was cut by 5 bases and J by 5 bases, with 11 bases left in between. CDR3 loop: CASSPGWGDTQYF. Written as DNA, the CDR3 is TGTGCCAGCAGTCCAGGGTGGGGAGATACGCAGTATTTT.

The genes are TRBV14 and TRBJ1-2, with 8 bases that match TRBD1. The germline V gene encodes CDR1 SGHDN and CDR2 FVKESK. The V segment lost 2 bases and the J segment 4 bases; nucleotides outside the gene matches: 6. This CDR3 comprises 15 residues. CDR3 bases: TGTGCCAGCAGCCAACGACGTACAGGGGGCTATGGCTACACCTTC. It is translated as CASSQRRTGGYGYTF.

In its sample, this clonotype was seen a few times. The genes are TRBV28 and TRBJ1-2, with 10 positions matching TRBD1. Germline V gives CDR1 MDHEN, CDR2 SYDVKM. J was trimmed by 8 bases and V by 6 bases; bases with no gene match: 6. The CDR3 loop spans 13 amino acids. CDR3 loop: CASRGDRGEGYTF. The CDR3 nucleotides are TGTGCCAGCAGGGGGGACAGGGGCGAGGGCTACACCTTC.

The chain employs TRBV12-3 or TRBV12-4 and TRBJ1-2; tentatively, D is TRBD1 (6 bases). The CDR3 is 14 residues long. The ends were cut back, 8 bases at V and 2 bases at J, with 15 bases in the middle. In DNA form, the CDR3 reads TGTGCCAGCGGATACAGGGCCTTAAACTATGGCTACACCTTC. Its protein product is CASGYRALNYGYTF.

The chain uses TRBV5-1 and TRBJ2-3, with a tentative D call TRBD1 (6 bases). CDR1 is SGHRS, CDR2 YFSETQ, per germline. CDR3 size: 14 residues. Trimming took 0 bases from V and 6 from J, leaving 11 bases between them. As DNA, the CDR3 is TGCGCCAGCAGCTTGGCAGGGGCGGACGATACGCAGTATTTT. Protein product: CASSLAGADDTQYF.

The chain couples TRBV20-1 to TRBJ2-7; 10 bases map to TRBD2. The CDR3 contains 15 residues. Germline V CDR1 and CDR2: DFQATT, SNEGSKA (reference sequence). The junction had 8 bases not matched to a gene; V was cut back by 3 bases and J by 3 bases. The CDR3 here is CSARIAGGQDYEQYV. The CDR3 DNA sequence: TGCAGTGCTAGGATAGCGGGGGGACAAGACTACGAGCAGTACGTC.

This clonotype was recorded a few times. V usage is TRBV10-3 and J usage is TRBJ1-2; possibly TRBD1 for D (5 bases). Trimming cost V 0 bases and J 4 bases, with 9 bases left between them. The CDR3 runs 14 residues. The germline V gene encodes CDR1 ENHRY and CDR2 SYGVKD. The CDR3 DNA reads TGTGCCATCAGTGAGTCGAGGGGTTCCTATGGCTACACCTTC. It is translated as CAISESRGSYGYTF.

This clonotype has just a few counts. This chain's CDR3 is CASSLVGQGQTYGYTF. The CDR3 nucleotides read TGCGCCAGCAGCTTGGTTGGGCAGGGTCAGACCTATGGCTACACCTTC. The gene calls are TRBV5-1 and TRBJ1-2, with D possibly being TRBD1 (5 bases). CDR3 length: 16 amino acids. The germline gives CDR1 SGHRS, CDR2 YFSETQ. Trimming shortened V by 0 bases and J by 4 bases, and 16 bases separated the two germline ends.

This clonotype occurred a few times. One end of the junction is discordant with germline, which a read error may explain. The rearrangement uses TRBV20-1 and TRBJ2-7, with D possibly matching TRBD1 (5 bases). This CDR3 is built from 12 residues. Germline V gene sequence: CDR1 DFQATT, CDR2 SNEGSKA (reference sequence). This CDR3 reads CSARDGGAPAVF. The CDR3 nucleotides are TGCAGTGCTAGAGATGGTGGGGCCCCCGCAGTTTTC.

J is TRBJ1-3 and V is TRBV10-3; perhaps TRBD1 as D (5 bases). This CDR3 is 15 amino acids long. With 4 bases removed from V and 0 bases from J, the gap between germline ends came to 10 bases. Germline lookup yields CDR1 ENHRY and CDR2 SYGVKD. CDR3 sequence: CAISGQGISGNTIYF. DNA for the CDR3: TGTGCCATCAGTGGTCAGGGAATCTCTGGAAACACCATATATTTT.

This clonotype was counted a few times. The chain is built from TRBV4-1 and TRBJ1-4; 7 bases align to TRBD1. The germline V gene has CDR1 MGHRA and CDR2 YSYEKL. Losses at the gene ends were 7 bases for V and 6 bases for J; bases not matched to a gene: 14. The CDR3 has 16 residues. This CDR3 is CASTGTASLDDEKLFF. In DNA, the CDR3 is TGCGCCAGCACCGGGACAGCCTCGCTAGATGATGAAAAACTGTTTTTT.

This clonotype was counted a few times. This rearrangement joins TRBV7-2 to TRBJ2-3, with TRBD2 matching over 8 bases. Germline V gives CDR1 SGHTA, CDR2 FQGNSA. The junction had 13 bases not matched to a gene; V was cut back by 1 base and J by 7 bases. The CDR3 is 17 residues long. This CDR3 is CASSLVYSVGGANTQYF. DNA of the CDR3: TGTGCCAGCAGCTTAGTTTATAGCGTCGGGGGGGCGAATACGCAGTATTTT.

This sequence joins TRBV29-1 and TRBJ2-6; the D gene is possibly TRBD1 (5 bases). V dropped 7 bases and J dropped 0 bases, with 13 bases sitting between them. CDR1 and CDR2 from the germline V gene are SQVTM and ANQGSEA. The length of the CDR3 is 15 residues. The CDR3 DNA sequence: TGCAGCGCCGTTCCAAGGGGCTCTGGGGCCAACGTCCTGACTTTC. Translation: CSAVPRGSGANVLTF.

The sample holds a few counts of this clonotype. The V gene is TRBV7-9, the J gene TRBJ1-1; D unresolved. Germline CDR1 and CDR2: SEHNR and FQNEAQ (reference sequence). Trimming removed 3 bases from V and 1 base from J, with 9 bases in between. This CDR3 is 14 amino acids long. The CDR3 sequence is CASSFTPGNTEAFF. CDR3 nucleotides: TGTGCCAGCAGCTTTACCCCAGGGAACACTGAAGCTTTCTTT.

In its sample, this clonotype was seen many times. This chain connects TRBV5-1 to TRBJ2-5; D is unclear. The germline V and J ends were trimmed by 0 bases and 5 bases, with 5 bases remaining between them. This CDR3 region has 12 residues. Per germline, CDR1 SGHRS and CDR2 YFSETQ. Written as DNA, the CDR3 is TGCGCCAGCAGCTTGGGATCGGAGACCCAGTACTTC. Protein sequence: CASSLGSETQYF.

This clonotype showed up just a few times. The gene calls are TRBV7-2 and TRBJ2-5; TRBD2 aligns across 11 bases. The V and J ends lost 5 bases and 2 bases, in that order; junction bases with no gene match: 7. The CDR3 contains 16 residues. Germline loops: CDR1 SGHTA, CDR2 FQGNSA. The CDR3 bases are TGTGCCAGCAGCACCCCCGGGACTAGCGGACAAGAGACCCAGTACTTC. Protein sequence: CASSTPGTSGQETQYF.

The table lists this clonotype with a count of one. This sequence joins TRBV6-1 and TRBJ2-7; a weak D match, TRBD1 (6 bases). Trimming removed 1 base from V and 7 bases from J, with 17 bases in between. CDR1 MNHNS and CDR2 SASEGT come from the germline V gene. The CDR3 is 15 amino acids. The CDR3 DNA is TGTGCCAGCAGTGAAGGTTTGAACAGGGAGAAGGAGCAGTACTTC. Protein product: CASSEGLNREKEQYF.

This clonotype occurred a few times. The DNA of the CDR3 is TGTGCCAGCAGTTTCGCGGGGGCCGGCGTCGGGGAGCTGTTTTTT. Translating it yields CASSFAGAGVGELFF. This chain uses TRBV6-2 or TRBV6-3 with TRBJ2-2; TRBD2 might be the D (7 bases). The CDR3 is 15 amino acids. The germline V gene has CDR1 MNHEY and CDR2 SVGEGT. Trimming pared 4 bases from V and 7 bases from J, leaving 16 bases between.

The chain recombines TRBV29-1 with TRBJ1-2, with 7 positions matching TRBD1. The CDR3 has 12 amino acids. Trimming cost V 3 bases and J 10 bases; bases outside gene matches: 8. Germline loops: CDR1 SQVTM, CDR2 ANQGSEA. The CDR3 DNA is TGCAGCGTTGAGGAGACAGGGCTTGTCTACACCTTC. Translation: CSVEETGLVYTF.

This clonotype was found many times. The chain combines TRBV7-2 with TRBJ2-3; D is unresolved. CDR3 length equals 14 residues. Germline values: CDR1 SGHTA, CDR2 FQGNSA. V was shortened by 3 bases and J by 2 bases, with 9 bases between the two germline ends. Here the CDR3 reads CASSLGIATDTQYF. CDR3 DNA sequence: TGTGCCAGCAGCTTGGGGATTGCCACAGATACGCAGTATTTT.

The rearrangement joins TRBV4-2 to TRBJ1-2; the D gene is possibly TRBD1 (6 bases). V lost 0 bases to trimming and J lost 3 bases, with 11 bases between them. There are 15 residues in the CDR3. The germline gives CDR1 LGHNA, CDR2 YNFKEQ. The CDR3 region has the DNA TGTGCCAGCAGCCAAGAGGGGGCGCGTGACTATGGCTACACCTTC. This encodes CASSQEGARDYGYTF.